The source of this T cell receptor (beta chain) is a study of T cell responses to AZD1222 COVID-19 vaccine. The CDR3 covers 13 residues. V was trimmed by 0 bases and J by 4 bases, leaving 6 bases between them. Looked up from germline, CDR1 is SGHAT and CDR2 is FQNNGV. Method: immunoSEQ multiplex PCR; TCRdb's copy keeps in-frame clones and lacks some. The profile covers around 150,000 clones, with 85% to 95% appearing a single time and approximately 5.5% taken by the ten largest. On this clone itself: Its antigen is unknown. Distinct nucleotide sequences in the sample also encode this CDR3.

The study's findings and limits: Spike-specific TCR breadth and depth were elevated following two AZD1222 doses. Unmutated regions of variants are reportedly targeted by nearly half of spike-specific TCRs.

The receptor comes from an adult who received the AZD1222 COVID-19 vaccine. V and J are TRBV11-2 and TRBJ1-2; D unclear. Source: peripheral blood, taken 28 days after the second AZD1222 dose. This CDR3 reads CASSLDRSYGYTF. CDR3 bases: TGTGCCAGCAGCTTAGACAGGTCCTATGGCTACACCTTC. The full variable domain, with the rest looked up from reference TRBV11-2 and TRBJ1-2, is EAGVAQSPRYKIIEKRQSVAFWCNPISGHATLYWYQQILGQGPKLLIQFQNNGVVDDSQLPKDRFSAERLKGVDSTLKIQPAKLEDSAVYLCASSLDRSYGYTFGSGTRLTVV.